This entry lists 4 T cell receptor beta chains sequenced from one sample in a study of T cell repertoires in cytomegalovirus infection. TCRdb reanalysed the reads using MiXCR and keeps one entry per CDR3 protein. Of around 450,000 distinct CDR3 sequences listed, about 33% were seen once; the top ten hold 12% to 15%. Sequenced: PBMCs. All receptors come from a human donor in good health (CMV status not recorded). Some clones in this sample may be carry-over from other donors' samples.

There are a few counts of this clonotype. DNA for the CDR3: TGTGCCAGCAGGGATTTGGGTGACTCCTCTGGAAACACCATATATTTT. It yields the protein CASRDLGDSSGNTIYF. This rearrangement joins TRBV6-2 or TRBV6-3 to TRBJ1-3, with D uncertain. Germline-derived CDR1 and CDR2 are MNHEY and SVGEGT. With 6 bases removed from V and 0 bases from J, the gap between germline ends came to 15 bases. The CDR3 totals 16 residues.

This clonotype was found a few times. This chain links TRBV7-3 with TRBJ2-1; tentatively, D is TRBD2 (6 bases). V was trimmed by 5 bases and J by 8 bases, leaving 13 bases between them. The CDR3 length is 13 residues. The germline CDR1 and CDR2 sequences are SGHTA and FQGTGA. CDR3 protein: CASSPGGRDEQFF. CDR3 bases: TGTGCCAGCAGCCCCGGGGGTAGGGATGAGCAGTTCTTC.

This clonotype was counted between two and nine times. The V call is TRBV9, the J call TRBJ2-5, with unresolved D. The CDR3 has 14 amino acids. In germline, CDR1 is SGDLS, CDR2 YYNGEE. Trimming took off 0 bases at V and 0 bases at J, with 6 bases between the two ends. This CDR3 is CASSVGPYQETQYF. The CDR3 DNA sequence: TGTGCCAGCAGCGTAGGGCCGTACCAAGAGACCCAGTACTTC. Looking up the rest from reference TRBV9 and TRBJ2-5 gives the full variable domain: DSGVTQTPKHLITATGQRVTLRCSPRSGDLSVYWYQQSLDQGLQFLIQYYNGEERAKGNILERFSAQQFPDLHSELNLSSLELGDSALYFCASSVGPYQETQYFGPGTRLLVL.

The V call is TRBV12-3 or TRBV12-4, the J call TRBJ2-1; D not certain. V dropped 6 bases and J dropped 7 bases, with 7 bases sitting between them. The CDR3 sequence is 11 residues long. CDR3: CASRTRNEQFF. The CDR3 region has the DNA TGTGCCAGCAGGACCCGTAATGAGCAGTTCTTC.